These 11 T cell receptor beta chains came from one sample sequenced in a study of T cell responses to AZD1222 COVID-19 vaccine. The data were produced by immunoSEQ multiplex PCR, yet TCRdb's version contains in-frame clones alone and is incomplete. Altogether around 120,000 clones are present, around 94% being singletons, with the ten largest covering under 2.5%. The sequences come from peripheral blood, collected on day 0 of AZD1222 vaccination. These receptors came from an adult in good health.

This chain connects TRBV19 to TRBJ1-2; D is perhaps TRBD1 (6 bases). Germline loops: CDR1 LNHDA, CDR2 SQIVND (reference sequence). CDR3 length: 19 residues. The V end lost 3 bases, the J end lost 6 bases, and 29 bases lay between the germline ends. The CDR3: CASSIDPTTGTSRTDGYTF. The CDR3 bases are TGTGCCAGTAGTATTGATCCGACGACAGGAACTAGCCGTACTGATGGCTACACCTTC.

This chain links TRBV21-1 with TRBJ2-1; the table's D call of TRBD1 was not tested on the DNA. TRBV21-1 is classified as a pseudogene. The CDR3 runs to 11 residues. The CDR3 region has the DNA TGTGCCAGCACCAAAGGCAGGGGTCTGTTCTTC. Its protein product is CASTKGRGLFF.

The V gene is TRBV2, the J gene TRBJ2-1, with 9 bases fitting TRBD1. The J segment lost 4 bases and the V segment lost 1 base, leaving 8 bases of the junction unmatched. Germline CDR1 is SNHLY and CDR2 is FYNNEI. The CDR3 runs 17 residues. CDR3 nucleotide sequence: TGTGCCAGCAGTGAAGGTGGGTGGGGACAGGGATACAATGAGCAGTTCTTC. Residues: CASSEGGWGQGYNEQFF.

The rearrangement links TRBV18 to TRBJ2-3; maybe TRBD2 (6 bases). V was cut by 4 bases and J by 2 bases, with 10 bases left in between. Germline values: CDR1 KGHSH, CDR2 LQKENI. The CDR3 covers 14 residues. CDR3 residues: CASSREALTDTQYF. CDR3 DNA sequence: TGTGCCAGCTCACGGGAGGCCCTCACAGATACGCAGTATTTT.

This clone has a single count. V usage is TRBV29-1 and J usage is TRBJ2-5; D not certain. This CDR3 is built from 13 residues. CDR1 is SQVTM, CDR2 ANQGSEA, per germline. Trimming left V 4 bases short and J 5 bases short, with 14 bases between. The CDR3 region is CSVVFRNGETQYF. As DNA, the CDR3 is TGCAGCGTTGTTTTCCGTAATGGGGAGACCCAGTACTTC.

The genes are TRBV5-5 and TRBJ1-1; D is undetermined. Trimming took 6 bases from V and 2 from J, leaving 5 bases between them. This CDR3 region has 11 residues. Germline V gene data show CDR1 as SGHKS and CDR2 as YYEKEE (reference sequence). The DNA for the CDR3 is TGTGCCAGCAACCTAAACACTGAAGCTTTCTTT. Protein sequence: CASNLNTEAFF.

The chain couples TRBV10-2 to TRBJ1-1; the D is unclear. CDR1 WSHSY and CDR2 SAAADI come from the germline V gene. CDR3 length: 15 residues. V was shortened by 0 bases and J by 1 base, with 9 bases between the two germline ends. The CDR3: CASSESLEGNTEAFF. CDR3 in DNA: TGCGCCAGCAGTGAGTCTTTGGAGGGGAACACTGAAGCTTTCTTT.

This rearrangement joins TRBV7-9 to TRBJ2-7; TRBD1 aligns across 9 bases. The V gene end was trimmed by 6 bases and the J gene end by 5 bases; junction bases not matched to a gene: 17. The CDR3 has 17 residues. Germline lookup yields CDR1 SEHNR and CDR2 FQNEAQ (reference sequence). In DNA form, the CDR3 reads TGTGCCAGCAGGCAATCCGGAACCGGGACAGGGCGGAACGAGCAGTACTTC. Protein: CASRQSGTGTGRNEQYF.

This chain uses TRBV10-3 with TRBJ1-3, with 9 bases fitting TRBD1. CDR1 and CDR2 (germline): ENHRY, SYGVKD. The length of the CDR3 is 15 residues. The J segment lost 4 bases and the V segment lost 6 bases, leaving 7 bases of the junction unmatched. CDR3 residues: CAIRGDRENGNTIYF. In DNA, the CDR3 is TGTGCCATCAGGGGGGACAGGGAGAACGGAAACACCATATATTTT.

This clone was seen a single time. This chain uses TRBV7-6 with TRBJ1-6; D is uncertain. Germline CDR1 SGHVS, CDR2 FNYEAQ. The CDR3 is made up of 15 amino acids. The germline V and J ends were trimmed by 1 base and 1 base, with 5 bases remaining between them. In DNA, the CDR3 is TGTGCCAGCAGCTTAGACACTTCCTATAATTCACCCCTCCACTTT. Amino acid sequence: CASSLDTSYNSPLHF.

This chain links TRBV5-1 with TRBJ1-2; no clear D gene. Germline values: CDR1 SGHRS, CDR2 YFSETQ. The CDR3 sequence is 15 residues long. V dropped 4 bases and J dropped 5 bases, with 18 bases sitting between them. The CDR3 loop is CASSPTPAELYGYTF. The CDR3 nucleotides read TGCGCCAGCAGCCCGACTCCCGCAGAGCTTTATGGCTACACCTTC. Full variable domain (remainder filled in from reference TRBV5-1 and TRBJ1-2): KAGVTQTPRYLIKTRGQQVTLSCSPISGHRSVSWYQQTPGQGLQFLFEYFSETQRNKGNFPGRFSGRQFSNSRSEMNVSTLELGDSALYLCASSPTPAELYGYTFGSGTRLTVV.